This TCR beta chain is drawn from a study of technical replicates of blood from several donors listed by TCRdb under 2017. Worth noting for this clone: There is no known antigen for this receptor. No per-base quality is available; no much larger clone lies one base away.

The method was the immunoSEQ multiplex PCR assay. Here the immuneACCESS table is served through TCRdb, limited to in-frame sequences with V and J called. Missing clones are a known gap in these copies; in checked studies unresolved V genes cover under half, and the rest lacks a known reason. Recorded for this sample are fewer than 100,000 clones; approximately 91% of them occurred a single time. 0.41% of the sample goes to the ten largest clones. The germline V gene sets CDR1 to SGHTA and CDR2 to FQGNSA. The CDR3 holds 11 amino acids from the cysteine to the phenylalanine. The DNA shown is the 33-base CDR3, in frame from base 1. Relative to germline, V is 11 bases shorter and J is 3 bases shorter, with 11 bases between their ends.

The chain joins TRBV7-2 to TRBJ2-7, with no confidently assigned D gene. The source material was T cells isolated from PBMCs. The receptor was isolated from a human donor in good health. The DNA sequence is as follows: TGTGCCTGCGTCAGGTACTACGAGCAGTACTTC. The translation is CACVRYYEQYF.